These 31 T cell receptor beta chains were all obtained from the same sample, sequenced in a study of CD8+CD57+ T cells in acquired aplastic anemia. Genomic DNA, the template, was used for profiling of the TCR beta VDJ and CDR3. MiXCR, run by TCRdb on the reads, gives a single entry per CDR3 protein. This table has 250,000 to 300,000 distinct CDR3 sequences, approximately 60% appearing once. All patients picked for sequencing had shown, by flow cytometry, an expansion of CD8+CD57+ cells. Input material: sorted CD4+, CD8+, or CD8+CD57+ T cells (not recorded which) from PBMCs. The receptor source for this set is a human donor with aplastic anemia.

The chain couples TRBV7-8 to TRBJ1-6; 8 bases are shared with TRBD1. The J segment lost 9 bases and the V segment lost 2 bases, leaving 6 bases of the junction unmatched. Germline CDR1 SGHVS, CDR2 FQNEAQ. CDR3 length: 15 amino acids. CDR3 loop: CASSLTGTGGSPLHF. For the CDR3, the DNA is TGTGCCAGCAGCTTAACCGGGACAGGAGGTTCACCCCTCCACTTT.

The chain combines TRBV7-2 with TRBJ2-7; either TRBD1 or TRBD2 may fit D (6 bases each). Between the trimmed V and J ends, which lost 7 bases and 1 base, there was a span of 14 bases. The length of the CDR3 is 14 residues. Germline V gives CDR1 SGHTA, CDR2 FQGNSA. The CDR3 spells CASNDPGASYEQYF. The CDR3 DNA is TGTGCCAGCAACGATCCGGGGGCATCCTACGAGCAGTACTTC.

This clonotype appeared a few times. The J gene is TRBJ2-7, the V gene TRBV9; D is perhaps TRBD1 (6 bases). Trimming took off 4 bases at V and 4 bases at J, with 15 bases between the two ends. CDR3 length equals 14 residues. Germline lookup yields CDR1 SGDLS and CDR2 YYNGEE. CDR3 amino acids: CASSPRTEGYEQYF. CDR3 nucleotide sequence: TGTGCCAGCAGCCCCCGGACAGAAGGATACGAGCAGTACTTC.

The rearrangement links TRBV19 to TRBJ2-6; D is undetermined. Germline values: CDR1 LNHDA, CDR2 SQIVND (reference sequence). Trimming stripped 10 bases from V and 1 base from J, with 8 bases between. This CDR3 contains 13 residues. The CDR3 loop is CATTESGANVLTF. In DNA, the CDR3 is TGTGCCACCACGGAATCTGGGGCCAACGTCCTGACTTTC.

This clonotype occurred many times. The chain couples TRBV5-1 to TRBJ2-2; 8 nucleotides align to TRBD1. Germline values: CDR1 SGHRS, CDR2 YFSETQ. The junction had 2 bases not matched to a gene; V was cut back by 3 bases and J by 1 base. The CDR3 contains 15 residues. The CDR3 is CASSSGQVNTGELFF. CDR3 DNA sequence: TGCGCCAGCAGCTCGGGACAGGTGAACACCGGGGAGCTGTTTTTT.

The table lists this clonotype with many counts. The CDR3 nucleotides are TGTGCCAGCAGCCTTCCACCATACAATGAGCAGTTCTTC. Translation gives CASSLPPYNEQFF. The chain couples TRBV6-1 to TRBJ2-1; the D is unclear. Trimming pared 6 bases from V and 4 bases from J, leaving 10 bases between. The CDR3 has 13 residues. The germline CDR1 and CDR2 sequences are MNHNS and SASEGT.

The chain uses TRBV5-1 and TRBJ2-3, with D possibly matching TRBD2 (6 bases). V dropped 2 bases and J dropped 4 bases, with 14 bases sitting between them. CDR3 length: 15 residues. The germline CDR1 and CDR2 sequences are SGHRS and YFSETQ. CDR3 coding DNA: TGCGCCAGCAGCTTATCAGCGACGGGGGCAGATACGCAGTATTTT. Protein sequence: CASSLSATGADTQYF. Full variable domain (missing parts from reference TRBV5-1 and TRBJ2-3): KAGVTQTPRYLIKTRGQQVTLSCSPISGHRSVSWYQQTPGQGLQFLFEYFSETQRNKGNFPGRFSGRQFSNSRSEMNVSTLELGDSALYLCASSLSATGADTQYFGPGTRLTVL.

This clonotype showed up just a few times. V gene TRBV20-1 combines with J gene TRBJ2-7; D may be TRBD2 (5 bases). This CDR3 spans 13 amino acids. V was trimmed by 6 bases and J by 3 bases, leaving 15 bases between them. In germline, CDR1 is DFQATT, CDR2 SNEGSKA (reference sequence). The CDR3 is CSADLPGLYEQYF. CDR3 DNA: TGCAGTGCGGACCTCCCCGGACTCTACGAGCAGTACTTC.

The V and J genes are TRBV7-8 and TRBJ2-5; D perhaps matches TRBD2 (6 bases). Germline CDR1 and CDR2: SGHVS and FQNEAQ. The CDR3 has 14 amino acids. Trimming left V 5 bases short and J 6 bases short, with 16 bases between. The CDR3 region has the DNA TGTGCCAGCAGCCTGGACTACCCCCCTAAGACCCAGTACTTC. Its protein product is CASSLDYPPKTQYF. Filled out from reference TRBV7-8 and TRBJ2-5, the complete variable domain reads GAGVSQSPRYKVAKRGQDVALRCDPISGHVSLFWYQQALGQGPEFLTYFQNEAQLDKSGLPSDRFFAERPEGSVSTLKIQRTQQEDSAVYLCASSLDYPPKTQYFGPGTRLLVL.

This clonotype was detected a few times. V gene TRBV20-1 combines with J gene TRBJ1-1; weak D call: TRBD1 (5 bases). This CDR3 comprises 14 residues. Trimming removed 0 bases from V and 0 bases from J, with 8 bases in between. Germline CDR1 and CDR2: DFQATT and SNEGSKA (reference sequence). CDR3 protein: CSARDRRVNTEAFF. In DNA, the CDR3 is TGCAGTGCTAGAGATCGCAGGGTGAACACTGAAGCTTTCTTT.

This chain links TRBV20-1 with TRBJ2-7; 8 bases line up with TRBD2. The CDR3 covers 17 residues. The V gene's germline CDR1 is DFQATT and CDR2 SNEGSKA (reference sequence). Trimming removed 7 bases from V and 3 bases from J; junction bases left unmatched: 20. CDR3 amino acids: CSVKDTGFSGGGYEQYF. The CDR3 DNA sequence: TGCAGTGTTAAAGATACGGGGTTCAGCGGGGGAGGCTACGAGCAGTACTTC.

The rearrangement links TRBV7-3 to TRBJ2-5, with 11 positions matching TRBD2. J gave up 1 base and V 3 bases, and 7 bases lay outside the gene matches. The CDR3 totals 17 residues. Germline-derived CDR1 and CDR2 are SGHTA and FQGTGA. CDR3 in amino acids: CASSFLVGTSGQETQYF. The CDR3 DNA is TGTGCCAGCAGCTTTCTGGTCGGGACTAGCGGCCAAGAGACCCAGTACTTC.

The CDR3, as DNA: TGTGCCATCAGTGAGTCCCCCTACACAGATACGCAGTATTTT. It translates to CAISESPYTDTQYF. The chain links TRBV10-3 to TRBJ2-3; D gene uncertain. V was clipped by 0 bases and J by 2 bases, with 6 bases between them. The CDR3 is 14 residues long. Germline CDR1 and CDR2: ENHRY and SYGVKD.

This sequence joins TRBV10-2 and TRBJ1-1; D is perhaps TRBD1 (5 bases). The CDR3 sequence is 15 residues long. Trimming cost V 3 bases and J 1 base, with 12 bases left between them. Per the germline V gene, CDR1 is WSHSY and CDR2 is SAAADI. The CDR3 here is CASSDIRERNTEAFF. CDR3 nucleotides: TGCGCCAGCAGTGATATCAGGGAGCGGAACACTGAAGCTTTCTTT.

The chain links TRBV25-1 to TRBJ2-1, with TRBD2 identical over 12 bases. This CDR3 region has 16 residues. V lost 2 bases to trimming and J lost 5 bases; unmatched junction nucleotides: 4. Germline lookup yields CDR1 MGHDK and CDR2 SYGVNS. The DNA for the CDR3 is TGTGCCAGCAGTGAACCCTGGACTAGCGGGAACAATGAGCAGTTCTTC. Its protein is CASSEPWTSGNNEQFF.

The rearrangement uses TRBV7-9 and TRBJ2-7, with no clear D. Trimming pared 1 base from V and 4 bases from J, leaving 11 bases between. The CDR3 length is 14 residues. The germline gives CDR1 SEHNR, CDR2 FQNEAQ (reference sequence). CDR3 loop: CASSLGFKGYEQYF. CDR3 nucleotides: TGTGCCAGCAGCTTAGGTTTTAAGGGATACGAGCAGTACTTC.

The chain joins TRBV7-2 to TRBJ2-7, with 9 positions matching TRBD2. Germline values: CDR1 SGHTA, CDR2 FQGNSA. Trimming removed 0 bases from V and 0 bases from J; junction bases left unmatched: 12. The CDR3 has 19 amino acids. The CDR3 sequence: CASSLALSGRFQSSYEQYF. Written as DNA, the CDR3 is TGTGCCAGCAGCTTAGCGCTAAGCGGGAGGTTTCAGAGCTCCTACGAGCAGTACTTC.

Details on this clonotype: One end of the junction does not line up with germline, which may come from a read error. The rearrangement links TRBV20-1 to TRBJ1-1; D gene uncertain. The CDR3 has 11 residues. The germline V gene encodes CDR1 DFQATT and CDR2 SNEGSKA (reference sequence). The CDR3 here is CSAPDVTEVFF. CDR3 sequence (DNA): TGCAGTGCTCCTGACGTCACTGAAGTTTTCTTT.

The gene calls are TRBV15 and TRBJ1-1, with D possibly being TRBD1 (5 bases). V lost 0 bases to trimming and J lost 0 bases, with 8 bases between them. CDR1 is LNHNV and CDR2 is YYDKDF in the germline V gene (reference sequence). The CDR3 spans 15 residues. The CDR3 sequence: CATSRDKGLNTEAFF. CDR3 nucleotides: TGTGCCACCAGCAGAGATAAGGGGCTGAACACTGAAGCTTTCTTT.

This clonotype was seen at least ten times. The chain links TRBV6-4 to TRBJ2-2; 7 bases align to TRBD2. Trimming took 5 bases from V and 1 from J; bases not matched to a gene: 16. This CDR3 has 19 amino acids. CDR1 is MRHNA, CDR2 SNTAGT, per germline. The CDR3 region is CASSLGPAGLTLNTGELFF. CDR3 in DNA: TGTGCCAGCAGTTTAGGGCCAGCGGGACTAACCTTGAACACCGGGGAGCTGTTTTTT.

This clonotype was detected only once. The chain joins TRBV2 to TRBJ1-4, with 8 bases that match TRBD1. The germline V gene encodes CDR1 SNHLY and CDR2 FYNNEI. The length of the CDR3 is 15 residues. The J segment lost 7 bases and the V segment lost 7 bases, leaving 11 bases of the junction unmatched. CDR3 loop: CASIGQGARGEKLFF. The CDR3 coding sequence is TGTGCCAGCATTGGGCAGGGGGCGAGGGGTGAAAAACTGTTTTTT. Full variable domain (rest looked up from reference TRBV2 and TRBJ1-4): EPEVTQTPSHQVTQMGQEVILRCVPISNHLYFYWYRQILGQKVEFLVSFYNNEISEKSEIFDDQFSVERPDGSNFTLKIRSTKLEDSAMYFCASIGQGARGEKLFFGSGTQLSVL.

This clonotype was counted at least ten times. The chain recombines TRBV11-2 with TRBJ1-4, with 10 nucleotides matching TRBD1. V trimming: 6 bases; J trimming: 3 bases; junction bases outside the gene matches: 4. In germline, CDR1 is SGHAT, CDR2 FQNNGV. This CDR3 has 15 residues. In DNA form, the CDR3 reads TGTGCCAGCAGACGACAGGGGGCGCCTAATGAAAAACTGTTTTTT. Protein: CASRRQGAPNEKLFF. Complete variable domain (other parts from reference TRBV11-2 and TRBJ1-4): EAGVAQSPRYKIIEKRQSVAFWCNPISGHATLYWYQQILGQGPKLLIQFQNNGVVDDSQLPKDRFSAERLKGVDSTLKIQPAKLEDSAVYLCASRRQGAPNEKLFFGSGTQLSVL.

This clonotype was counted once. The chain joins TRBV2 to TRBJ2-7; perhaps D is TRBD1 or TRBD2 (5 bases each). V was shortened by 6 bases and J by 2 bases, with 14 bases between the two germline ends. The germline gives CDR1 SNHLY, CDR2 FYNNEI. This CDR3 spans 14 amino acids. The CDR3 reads CASSPGTVTYEQYF. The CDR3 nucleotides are TGTGCCAGCAGCCCCGGGACCGTTACCTACGAGCAGTACTTC.

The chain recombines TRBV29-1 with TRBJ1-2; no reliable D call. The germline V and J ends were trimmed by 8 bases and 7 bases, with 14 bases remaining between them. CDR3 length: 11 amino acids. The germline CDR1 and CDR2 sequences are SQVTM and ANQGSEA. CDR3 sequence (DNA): TGCAGCCAGACACCCGGCGGTGGCTACACCTTC. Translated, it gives CSQTPGGGYTF.

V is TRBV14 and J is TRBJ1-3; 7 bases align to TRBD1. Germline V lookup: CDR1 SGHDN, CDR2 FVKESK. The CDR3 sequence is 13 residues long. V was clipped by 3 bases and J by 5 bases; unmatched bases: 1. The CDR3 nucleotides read TGTGCCAGCAGCCAGGACAGGAGAAACACCATATATTTT. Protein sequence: CASSQDRRNTIYF.

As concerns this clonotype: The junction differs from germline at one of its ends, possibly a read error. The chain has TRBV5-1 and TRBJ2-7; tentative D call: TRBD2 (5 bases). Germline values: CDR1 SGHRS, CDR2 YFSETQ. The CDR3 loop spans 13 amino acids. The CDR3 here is CASSSRVGYVQYF. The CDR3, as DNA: TGCGCCAGCAGCTCGCGGGTAGGATACGTGCAGTACTTC.

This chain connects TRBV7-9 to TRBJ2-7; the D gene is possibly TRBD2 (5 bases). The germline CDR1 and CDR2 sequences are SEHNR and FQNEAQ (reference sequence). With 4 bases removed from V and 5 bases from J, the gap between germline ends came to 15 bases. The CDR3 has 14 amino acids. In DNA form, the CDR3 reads TGTGCCAGCAGCTCCACCGGGGTTAGGGACGAGCAGTACTTC. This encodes CASSSTGVRDEQYF. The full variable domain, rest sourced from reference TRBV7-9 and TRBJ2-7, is DTGVSQNPRHKITKRGQNVTFRCDPISEHNRLYWYRQTLGQGPEFLTYFQNEAQLEKSRLLSDRFSAERPKGSFSTLEIQRTEQGDSAMYLCASSSTGVRDEQYFGPGTRLTVT.

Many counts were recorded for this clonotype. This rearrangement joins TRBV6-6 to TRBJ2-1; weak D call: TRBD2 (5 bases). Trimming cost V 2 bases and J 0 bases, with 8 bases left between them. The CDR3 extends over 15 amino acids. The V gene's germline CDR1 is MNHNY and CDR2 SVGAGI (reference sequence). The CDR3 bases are TGTGCCAGCAGTTACGAACTAGGCTCCTACAATGAGCAGTTCTTC. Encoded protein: CASSYELGSYNEQFF.

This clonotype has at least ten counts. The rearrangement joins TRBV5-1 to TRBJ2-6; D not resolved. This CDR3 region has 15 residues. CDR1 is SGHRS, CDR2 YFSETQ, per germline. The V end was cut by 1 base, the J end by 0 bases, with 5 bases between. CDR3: CASSLQISGANVLTF. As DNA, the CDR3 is TGCGCCAGCAGCTTGCAGATCTCTGGGGCCAACGTCCTGACTTTC. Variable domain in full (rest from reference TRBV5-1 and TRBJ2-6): KAGVTQTPRYLIKTRGQQVTLSCSPISGHRSVSWYQQTPGQGLQFLFEYFSETQRNKGNFPGRFSGRQFSNSRSEMNVSTLELGDSALYLCASSLQISGANVLTFGAGSRLTVL.

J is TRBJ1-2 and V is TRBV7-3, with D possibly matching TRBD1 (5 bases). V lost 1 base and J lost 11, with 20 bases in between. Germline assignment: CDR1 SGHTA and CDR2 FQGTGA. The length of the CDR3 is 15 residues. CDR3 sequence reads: CASSLRGRDIGGYTF. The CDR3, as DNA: TGTGCCAGCAGCTTAAGGGGCAGGGATATAGGTGGATACACCTTC.

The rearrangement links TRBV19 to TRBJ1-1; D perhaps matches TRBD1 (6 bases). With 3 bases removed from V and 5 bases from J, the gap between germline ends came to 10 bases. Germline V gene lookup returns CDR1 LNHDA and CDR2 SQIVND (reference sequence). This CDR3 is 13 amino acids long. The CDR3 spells CASSMHRVTEAFF. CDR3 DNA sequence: TGTGCCAGTAGTATGCACAGGGTAACTGAAGCTTTCTTT.